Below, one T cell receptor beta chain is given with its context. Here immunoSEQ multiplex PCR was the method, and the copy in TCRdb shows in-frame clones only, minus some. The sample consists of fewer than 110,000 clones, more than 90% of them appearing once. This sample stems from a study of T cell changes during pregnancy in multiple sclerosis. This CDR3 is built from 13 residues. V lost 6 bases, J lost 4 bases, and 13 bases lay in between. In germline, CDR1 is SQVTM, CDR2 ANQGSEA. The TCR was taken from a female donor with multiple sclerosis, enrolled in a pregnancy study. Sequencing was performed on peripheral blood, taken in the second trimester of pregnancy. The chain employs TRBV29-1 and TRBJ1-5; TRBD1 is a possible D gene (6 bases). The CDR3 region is CSVGTFGNQPQHF. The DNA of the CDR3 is TGCAGCGTGGGGACATTTGGGAATCAGCCCCAGCATTTT.